This TCR beta chain was identified in a study of response to subunit inactivated influenza vaccine. Study conclusions and caveats: Few new T cells, the authors suggested, are recruited by each seasonal influenza vaccination.

One entry per CDR3 protein results from TCRdb running MiXCR on the RT-PCR reads. The data show about 520,000 distinct CDR3 sequences, about 25% seen once. This CDR3 comprises 15 residues. Germline CDR1 is SGDLS and CDR2 is YYNGEE. V shed 4 bases, J shed 3 bases, and the junction held 7 bases outside the gene matches. As to this clonotype: The antigen remains undetermined.

The chain links TRBV9 to TRBJ2-7, with 10 bases aligning to TRBD2. The sequenced sample was CD4+ T cells sorted from PBMCs, obtained around 5 days after vaccination. The source of this sequence is a man aged 45 to 65 who received an inactivated influenza vaccine. The CDR3: CASSTGLAVDYEQYF. DNA of the CDR3: TGTGCCAGCAGCACAGGACTAGCGGTCGACTACGAGCAGTACTTC.